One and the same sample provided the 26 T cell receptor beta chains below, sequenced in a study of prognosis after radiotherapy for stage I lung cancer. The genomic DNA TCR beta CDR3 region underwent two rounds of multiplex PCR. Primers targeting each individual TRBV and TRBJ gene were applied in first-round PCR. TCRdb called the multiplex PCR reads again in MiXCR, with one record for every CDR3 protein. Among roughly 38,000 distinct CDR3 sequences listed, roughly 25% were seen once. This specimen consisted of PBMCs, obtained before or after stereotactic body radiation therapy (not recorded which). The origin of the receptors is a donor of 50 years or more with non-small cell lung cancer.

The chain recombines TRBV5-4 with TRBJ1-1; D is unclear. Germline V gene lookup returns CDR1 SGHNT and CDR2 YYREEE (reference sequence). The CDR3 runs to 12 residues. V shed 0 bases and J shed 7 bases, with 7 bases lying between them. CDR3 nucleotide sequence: TGTGCCAGCAGCTTGGGTAGCGGTGAAGCTTTCTTT. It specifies CASSLGSGEAFF.

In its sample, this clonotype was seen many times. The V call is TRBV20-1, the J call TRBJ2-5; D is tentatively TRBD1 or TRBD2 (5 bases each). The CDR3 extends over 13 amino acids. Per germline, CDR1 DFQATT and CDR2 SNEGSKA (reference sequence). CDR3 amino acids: CSFITGTQETQYF. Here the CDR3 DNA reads TGCAGCTTCATCACGGGGACCCAAGAGACCCAGTACTTC.

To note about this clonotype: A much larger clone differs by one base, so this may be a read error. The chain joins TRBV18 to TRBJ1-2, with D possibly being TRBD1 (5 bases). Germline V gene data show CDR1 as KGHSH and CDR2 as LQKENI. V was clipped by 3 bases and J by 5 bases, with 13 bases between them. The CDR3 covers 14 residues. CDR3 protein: CASSPAGTKYGYTF. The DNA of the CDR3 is TGTGCCAGCTCACCCGCTGGGACCAAATATGGCTACACCTTC. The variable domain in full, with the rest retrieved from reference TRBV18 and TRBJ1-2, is NAGVMQNPRHLVRRRGQEARLRCSPMKGHSHVYWYRQLPEEGLKFMVYLQKENIIDESGMPKERFSAEFPKEGPSILRIQQVVRGDSAAYFCASSPAGTKYGYTFGSGTRLTVV.

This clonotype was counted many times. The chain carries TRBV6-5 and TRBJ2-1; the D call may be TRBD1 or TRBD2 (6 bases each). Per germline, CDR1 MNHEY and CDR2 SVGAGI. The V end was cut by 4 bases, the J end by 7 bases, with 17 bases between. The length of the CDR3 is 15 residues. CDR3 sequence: CASSSLGGPWNEQFF. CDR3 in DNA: TGTGCCAGCAGTTCCCTAGGGGGGCCATGGAATGAGCAGTTCTTC.

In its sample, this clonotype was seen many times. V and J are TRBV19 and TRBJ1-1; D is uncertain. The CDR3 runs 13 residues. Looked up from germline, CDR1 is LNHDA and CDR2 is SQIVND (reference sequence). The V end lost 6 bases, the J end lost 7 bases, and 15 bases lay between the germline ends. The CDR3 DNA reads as TGTGCCAGTAGCCGCTCGGCGGCTATTGAAGCTTTCTTT. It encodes CASSRSAAIEAFF.

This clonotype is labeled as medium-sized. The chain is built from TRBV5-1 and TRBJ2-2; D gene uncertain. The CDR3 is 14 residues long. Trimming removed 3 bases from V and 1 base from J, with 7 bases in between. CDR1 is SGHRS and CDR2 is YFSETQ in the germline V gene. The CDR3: CASSYDGNTGELFF. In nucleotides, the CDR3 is TGCGCCAGCAGCTACGACGGGAACACCGGGGAGCTGTTTTTT.

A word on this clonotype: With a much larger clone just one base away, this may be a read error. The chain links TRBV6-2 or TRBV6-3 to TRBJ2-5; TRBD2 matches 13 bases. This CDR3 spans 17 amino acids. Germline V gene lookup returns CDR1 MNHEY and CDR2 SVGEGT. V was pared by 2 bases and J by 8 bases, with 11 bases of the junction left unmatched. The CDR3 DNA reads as TGTGCCAGCAGTTACACGTTTGGACTAGCGGGGGTGGATACCCAGTACTTC. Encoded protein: CASSYTFGLAGVDTQYF.

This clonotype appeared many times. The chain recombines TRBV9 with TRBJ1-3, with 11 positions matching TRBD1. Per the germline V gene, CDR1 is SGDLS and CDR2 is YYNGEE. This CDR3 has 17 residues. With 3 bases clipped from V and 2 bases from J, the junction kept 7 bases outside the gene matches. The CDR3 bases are TGTGCCAGCAGCGAAGTTGGGACAGGGGGTCCTGGAAACACCATATATTTT. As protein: CASSEVGTGGPGNTIYF.

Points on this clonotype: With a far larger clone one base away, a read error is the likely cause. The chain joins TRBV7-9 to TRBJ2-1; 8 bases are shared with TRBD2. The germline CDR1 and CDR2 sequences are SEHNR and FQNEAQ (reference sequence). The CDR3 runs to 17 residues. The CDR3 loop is CASSLDPYGTSLDEQFF. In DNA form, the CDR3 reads TGTGCTAGCAGCTTAGATCCCTACGGGACTAGTCTCGATGAGCAGTTCTTC.

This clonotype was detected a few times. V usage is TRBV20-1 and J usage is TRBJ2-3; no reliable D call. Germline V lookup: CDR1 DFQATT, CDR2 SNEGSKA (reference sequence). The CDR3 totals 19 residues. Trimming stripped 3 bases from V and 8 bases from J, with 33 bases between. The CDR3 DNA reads TGCAGTGCTAGTTTCCGCCGCCAGTCGTTTACGCAGATTAAGGGTACGCAGTATTTT. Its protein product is CSASFRRQSFTQIKGTQYF.

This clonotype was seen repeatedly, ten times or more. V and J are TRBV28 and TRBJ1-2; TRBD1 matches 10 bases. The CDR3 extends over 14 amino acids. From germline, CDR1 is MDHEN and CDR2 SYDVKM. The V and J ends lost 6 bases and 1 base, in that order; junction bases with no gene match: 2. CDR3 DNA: TGTGCCAGCAGGACAGGGGGCTTTAACTATGGCTACACCTTC. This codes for CASRTGGFNYGYTF.

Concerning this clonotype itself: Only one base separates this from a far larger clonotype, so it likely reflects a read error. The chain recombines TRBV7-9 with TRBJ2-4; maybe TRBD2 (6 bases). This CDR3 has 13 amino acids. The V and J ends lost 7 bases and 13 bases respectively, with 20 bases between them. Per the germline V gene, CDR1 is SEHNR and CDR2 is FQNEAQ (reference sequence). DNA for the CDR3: TGTGCCAGCACGAGGTCGACGGGAGAGATCCAGTACTTC. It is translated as CASTRSTGEIQYF.

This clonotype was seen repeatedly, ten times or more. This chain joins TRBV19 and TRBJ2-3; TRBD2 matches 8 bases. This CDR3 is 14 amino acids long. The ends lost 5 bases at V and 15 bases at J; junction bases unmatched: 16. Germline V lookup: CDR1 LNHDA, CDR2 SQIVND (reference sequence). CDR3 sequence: CASSPVGKAGENYF. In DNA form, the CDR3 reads TGTGCCAGTAGTCCCGTGGGGAAAGCGGGAGAAAATTATTTT.

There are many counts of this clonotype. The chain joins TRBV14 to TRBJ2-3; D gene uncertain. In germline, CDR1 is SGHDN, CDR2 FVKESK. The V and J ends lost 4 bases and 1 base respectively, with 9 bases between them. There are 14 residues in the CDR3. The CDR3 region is CASSPEIGTDTQYF. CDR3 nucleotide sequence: TGTGCCAGCAGCCCGGAGATAGGCACAGATACGCAGTATTTT.

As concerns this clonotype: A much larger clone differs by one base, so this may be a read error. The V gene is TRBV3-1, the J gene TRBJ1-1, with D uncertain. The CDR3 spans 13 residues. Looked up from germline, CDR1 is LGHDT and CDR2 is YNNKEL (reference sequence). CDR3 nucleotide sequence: TGTGCCAGCAGCCAAGGGGTCAACACTGAAGGTTTCTTT. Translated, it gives CASSQGVNTEGFF.

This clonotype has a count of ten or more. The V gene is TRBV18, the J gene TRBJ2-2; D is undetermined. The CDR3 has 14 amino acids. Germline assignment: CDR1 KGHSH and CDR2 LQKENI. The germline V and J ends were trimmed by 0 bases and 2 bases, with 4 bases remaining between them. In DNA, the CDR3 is TGTGCCAGCTCACCACCTAGCAACACCGGGGAGCTGTTTTTT. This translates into CASSPPSNTGELFF.

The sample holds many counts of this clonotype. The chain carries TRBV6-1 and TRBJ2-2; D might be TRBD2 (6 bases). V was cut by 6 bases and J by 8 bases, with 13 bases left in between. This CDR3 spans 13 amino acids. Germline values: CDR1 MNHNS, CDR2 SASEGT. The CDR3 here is CASRGGPTGELFF. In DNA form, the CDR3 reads TGTGCCAGCAGGGGGGGACCCACGGGGGAGCTGTTTTTT.

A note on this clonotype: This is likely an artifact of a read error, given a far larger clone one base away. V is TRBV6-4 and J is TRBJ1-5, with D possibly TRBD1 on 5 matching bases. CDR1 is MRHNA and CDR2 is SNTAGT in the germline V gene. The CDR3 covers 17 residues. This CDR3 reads CASSNSRDSPVVKPQHF. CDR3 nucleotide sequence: TGTGCCAGCAGTAACTCCCGGGACTCCCCGGTGGTTAAGCCCCAGCATTTT.

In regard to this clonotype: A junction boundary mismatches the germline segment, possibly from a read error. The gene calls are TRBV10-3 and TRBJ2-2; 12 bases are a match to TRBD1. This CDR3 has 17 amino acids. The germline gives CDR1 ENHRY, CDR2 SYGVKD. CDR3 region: CAISDLTGTGGTRELFF. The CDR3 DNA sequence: TGTGCCATCAGTGATCTGACCGGGACAGGGGGCACCCGGGAGCTGTTTTTT.

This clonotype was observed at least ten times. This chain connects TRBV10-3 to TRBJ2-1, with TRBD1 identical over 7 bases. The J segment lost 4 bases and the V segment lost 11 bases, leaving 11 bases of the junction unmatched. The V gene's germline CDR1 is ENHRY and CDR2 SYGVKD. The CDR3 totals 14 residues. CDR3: CAAHRGDGYNEQFF. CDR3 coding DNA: TGTGCCGCCCACAGGGGCGATGGATACAATGAGCAGTTCTTC.

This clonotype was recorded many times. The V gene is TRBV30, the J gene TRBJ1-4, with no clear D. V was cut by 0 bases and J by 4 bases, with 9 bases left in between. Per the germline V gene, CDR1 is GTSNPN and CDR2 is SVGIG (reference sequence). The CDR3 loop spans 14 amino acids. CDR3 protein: CAWSVLPSNEKLFF. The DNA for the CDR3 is TGTGCCTGGAGTGTTTTACCGAGTAATGAAAAACTGTTTTTT. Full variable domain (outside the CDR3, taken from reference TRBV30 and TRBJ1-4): SQTIHQWPATLVQPVGSPLSLECTVEGTSNPNLYWYRQAAGRGLQLLFYSVGIGQISSEVPQNLSASRPQDRQFILSSKKLLLSDSGFYLCAWSVLPSNEKLFFGSGTQLSVL.

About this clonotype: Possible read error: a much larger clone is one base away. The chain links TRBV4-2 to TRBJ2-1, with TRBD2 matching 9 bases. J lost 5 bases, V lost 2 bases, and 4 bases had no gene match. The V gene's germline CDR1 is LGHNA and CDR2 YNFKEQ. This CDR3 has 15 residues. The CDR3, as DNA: TGTGCCAGCAGCCAATTAGCGGGAGTACACAATGAGCAGTTCTTC. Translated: CASSQLAGVHNEQFF.

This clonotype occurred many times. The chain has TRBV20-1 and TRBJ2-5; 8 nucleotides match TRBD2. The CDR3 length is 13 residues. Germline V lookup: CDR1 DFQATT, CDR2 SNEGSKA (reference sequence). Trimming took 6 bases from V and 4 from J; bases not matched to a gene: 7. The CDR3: CSASRTSRETQYF. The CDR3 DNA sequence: TGCAGTGCCAGCCGGACTAGCCGAGAGACCCAGTACTTC.

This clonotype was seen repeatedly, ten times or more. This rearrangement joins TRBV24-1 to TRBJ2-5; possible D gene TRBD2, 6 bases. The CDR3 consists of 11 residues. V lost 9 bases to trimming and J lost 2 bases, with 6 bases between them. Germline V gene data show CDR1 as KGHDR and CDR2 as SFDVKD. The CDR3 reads CATRGQETQYF. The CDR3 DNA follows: TGTGCCACCCGGGGGCAAGAGACCCAGTACTTC.

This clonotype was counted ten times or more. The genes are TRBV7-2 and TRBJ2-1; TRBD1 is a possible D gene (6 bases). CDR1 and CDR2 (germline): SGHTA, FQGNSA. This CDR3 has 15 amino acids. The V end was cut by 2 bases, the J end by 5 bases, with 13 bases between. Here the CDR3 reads CASSLFQGLNNEQFF. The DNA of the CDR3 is TGTGCCAGCAGCTTATTTCAGGGGTTGAACAATGAGCAGTTCTTC.

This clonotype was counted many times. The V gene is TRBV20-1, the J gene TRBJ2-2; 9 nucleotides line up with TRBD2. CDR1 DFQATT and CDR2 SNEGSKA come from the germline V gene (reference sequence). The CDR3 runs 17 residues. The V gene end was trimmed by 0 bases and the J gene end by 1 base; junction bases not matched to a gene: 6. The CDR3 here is CSARDFLTSGNTGELFF. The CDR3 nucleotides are TGCAGTGCTAGAGACTTTTTGACTAGCGGGAACACCGGGGAGCTGTTTTTT.